The 32 T cell receptor beta chains reported below all come from one sample, sequenced in a study of blood T cell repertoires in COVID-19. Measured with immunoSEQ multiplex PCR; TCRdb has only the in-frame clones, and not every one. The sample shows around 230,000 clones, roughly 90% of them seen only once. The source material was PBMCs or T cells enriched from blood (not recorded which). Receptor source: a woman aged 40 to 50 with acute COVID-19.

J is TRBJ1-1 and V is TRBV4-1; 7 nucleotides align to TRBD1. Germline V CDR1 and CDR2: MGHRA, YSYEKL. The CDR3 is 15 residues long. Trimming at V came to 0 bases and at J to 13 bases, leaving 14 bases not matched to a gene. The CDR3 sequence: CASSQEPFGGTADFF. In DNA, the CDR3 is TGCGCCAGCAGCCAAGAACCCTTCGGCGGGACAGCGGATTTCTTT.

This chain connects TRBV9 to TRBJ1-2; D unresolved. The CDR3 extends over 13 amino acids. Germline loops: CDR1 SGDLS, CDR2 YYNGEE. Trimming stripped 0 bases from V and 4 bases from J, with 7 bases between. The CDR3 nucleotides are TGTGCCAGCAGCGTAGGGGAGTTCTATGGCTACACCTTC. Its translation is CASSVGEFYGYTF.

The V and J genes are TRBV7-9 and TRBJ1-3, with D unresolved. Trimming stripped 2 bases from V and 4 bases from J, with 9 bases between. CDR1 SEHNR and CDR2 FQNEAQ come from the germline V gene (reference sequence). The CDR3 sequence is 14 residues long. CDR3 nucleotides: TGTGCCAGCAGCTTAACGGGAGCAGGAAACACCATATATTTT. It yields the protein CASSLTGAGNTIYF. Filled out from reference TRBV7-9 and TRBJ1-3, the complete variable domain reads DTGVSQNPRHKITKRGQNVTFRCDPISEHNRLYWYRQTLGQGPEFLTYFQNEAQLEKSRLLSDRFSAERPKGSFSTLEIQRTEQGDSAMYLCASSLTGAGNTIYFGEGSWLTVV.

This clone was picked up a small number of times. The chain combines TRBV19 with TRBJ1-1; the D gene is possibly TRBD1 (6 bases). This CDR3 contains 14 residues. CDR1 is LNHDA and CDR2 is SQIVND in the germline V gene (reference sequence). Between the trimmed V and J ends, which lost 5 bases and 0 bases, there was a span of 10 bases. DNA of the CDR3: TGTGCCAGTAGTCTACAGGGCGTGAACACTGAAGCTTTCTTT. As protein: CASSLQGVNTEAFF.

This sequence joins TRBV11-2 and TRBJ2-3; D might be TRBD1 (6 bases). The V end was cut by 3 bases, the J end by 5 bases, with 15 bases between. The CDR3 extends over 15 amino acids. Germline V gives CDR1 SGHAT, CDR2 FQNNGV. CDR3 nucleotides: TGTGCCAGCAGCTTCCGACAGGCCACCGGAGATACGCAGTATTTT. It is translated as CASSFRQATGDTQYF. Full variable domain (missing parts from reference TRBV11-2 and TRBJ2-3): EAGVAQSPRYKIIEKRQSVAFWCNPISGHATLYWYQQILGQGPKLLIQFQNNGVVDDSQLPKDRFSAERLKGVDSTLKIQPAKLEDSAVYLCASSFRQATGDTQYFGPGTRLTVL.

The chain carries TRBV12-3 or TRBV12-4 and TRBJ2-1, with TRBD1 as a possible D gene (6 bases). CDR3 size: 12 residues. V dropped 3 bases and J dropped 7 bases, with 7 bases sitting between them. Here the CDR3 DNA reads TGTGCCAGCAGTTTCGGGACAAATGAGCAGTTCTTC. Translating it yields CASSFGTNEQFF.

The V call is TRBV10-2, the J call TRBJ1-3, with 12 bases matching TRBD1. Germline assignment: CDR1 WSHSY and CDR2 SAAADI. This CDR3 comprises 16 residues. The V gene end was trimmed by 7 bases and the J gene end by 2 bases; junction bases not matched to a gene: 6. The CDR3 protein is CASTGTGGTTGNTIYF. CDR3 bases: TGCGCCAGCACTGGGACAGGGGGCACAACTGGAAACACCATATATTTT.

The rearrangement uses TRBV5-8 and TRBJ1-4; D unclear. Germline V gene lookup returns CDR1 SGHTS and CDR2 YDEGEE. V was cut by 0 bases and J by 7 bases, with 4 bases left in between. The CDR3 sequence is 12 residues long. The CDR3 nucleotides are TGTGCCAGCAGCTTGGCGGTTGAAAAACTGTTTTTT. It is translated as CASSLAVEKLFF.

The rearrangement links TRBV15 to TRBJ1-5; TRBD1 agrees at 7 bases. Losses at the gene ends were 0 bases for V and 6 bases for J; bases not matched to a gene: 2. Germline V gene data show CDR1 as LNHNV and CDR2 as YYDKDF (reference sequence). The CDR3 is 14 amino acids. In DNA form, the CDR3 reads TGTGCCACCAGCAGAGACAGGGGGATTCAGCCCCAGCATTTT. Encoded protein: CATSRDRGIQPQHF.

The table lists this clone with a few counts. This sequence joins TRBV24-1 and TRBJ2-1, with 9 bases fitting TRBD1. Germline values: CDR1 KGHDR, CDR2 SFDVKD. CDR3 size: 16 residues. V shed 5 bases, J shed 4 bases, and the junction held 8 bases outside the gene matches. The CDR3 region is CATSALGGQGYNEQFF. The CDR3 coding sequence is TGTGCCACCAGTGCCTTGGGGGGACAGGGATACAATGAGCAGTTCTTC.

The rearrangement uses TRBV29-1 and TRBJ2-2; D gene ambiguous. Germline V gene data show CDR1 as SQVTM and CDR2 as ANQGSEA. The CDR3 has 13 amino acids. With 7 bases removed from V and 2 bases from J, the gap between germline ends came to 11 bases. The DNA for the CDR3 is TGCAGCGGGAGTTGGAAAAACACCGGGGAGCTGTTTTTT. Protein: CSGSWKNTGELFF.

This clone appeared once. The chain employs TRBV6-4 and TRBJ2-2; D is unclear. Trimming took off 5 bases at V and 2 bases at J, with 6 bases between the two ends. Germline CDR1 MRHNA, CDR2 SNTAGT. CDR3 size: 13 residues. The CDR3 spells CASSTGNTGELFF. CDR3 nucleotide sequence: TGTGCCAGCAGTACGGGTAACACCGGGGAGCTGTTTTTT.

In this sample, this clone turned up once. This sequence joins TRBV25-1 and TRBJ2-7, with D uncertain. Germline V gives CDR1 MGHDK, CDR2 SYGVNS. Trimming stripped 4 bases from V and 4 bases from J, with 5 bases between. The CDR3 loop spans 11 amino acids. The CDR3 here is CASSAKYEQYV. The DNA of the CDR3 is TGTGCCAGCAGTGCCAAATACGAGCAGTACGTC.

V is TRBV5-1 and J is TRBJ2-2, with TRBD2 identical over 7 bases. Germline V gives CDR1 SGHRS, CDR2 YFSETQ. Trimming cost V 3 bases and J 2 bases; bases outside gene matches: 10. The CDR3 sequence is 17 residues long. The DNA for the CDR3 is TGCGCCAGCAGCTCGGCGGTTGCTAGCGGAAACACCGGGGAGCTGTTTTTT. It translates to CASSSAVASGNTGELFF.

The V call is TRBV5-1, the J call TRBJ1-2, with D hard to call. The CDR3 spans 12 residues. With 0 bases removed from V and 8 bases from J, the gap between germline ends came to 8 bases. CDR1 SGHRS and CDR2 YFSETQ come from the germline V gene. CDR3: CASSLVGGGYTF. As DNA, the CDR3 is TGCGCCAGCAGCTTGGTTGGCGGGGGCTACACCTTC.

The V and J genes are TRBV24-1 and TRBJ2-2, with D maybe TRBD1 (5 bases). The CDR3 runs 15 residues. Trimming took off 3 bases at V and 4 bases at J, with 11 bases between the two ends. Germline loops: CDR1 KGHDR, CDR2 SFDVKD. This CDR3 is CATSDPREGTGELFF. The CDR3 DNA reads as TGTGCCACCAGTGATCCCAGGGAAGGCACCGGGGAGCTGTTTTTT.

This rearrangement joins TRBV5-1 to TRBJ1-1; TRBD1 matches at 11 bases. The ends lost 0 bases at V and 0 bases at J; junction bases unmatched: 10. Germline-derived CDR1 and CDR2 are SGHRS and YFSETQ. CDR3 length: 19 residues. The CDR3 reads CASSLAGIRGQGVNTEAFF. The CDR3 DNA is TGCGCCAGCAGCTTGGCGGGGATTCGGGGACAGGGGGTGAACACTGAAGCTTTCTTT.

The rearrangement links TRBV9 to TRBJ1-2; D uncertain. Looked up from germline, CDR1 is SGDLS and CDR2 is YYNGEE. V was pared by 0 bases and J by 2 bases, with 11 bases between. This CDR3 comprises 15 residues. This chain's CDR3 is CASSVGGEINYGYTF. CDR3 coding DNA: TGTGCCAGCAGCGTAGGAGGCGAAATCAACTATGGCTACACCTTC.

V usage is TRBV6-6 and J usage is TRBJ1-1; 10 nucleotides match TRBD1. Germline values: CDR1 MNHNY, CDR2 SVGAGI (reference sequence). V shed 7 bases and J 4 bases; nucleotides not matched to a gene: 9. This CDR3 has 15 amino acids. The CDR3 DNA reads TGTGCCAGCACTACCGGCGGGACAGGGGCCACTGAAGCTTTCTTT. This codes for CASTTGGTGATEAFF.

This clone has just one count. The chain combines TRBV23-1 with TRBJ1-2; 8 bases map to TRBD1. TRBV23-1 is noted as an ORF with a role that remains uncertain. V lost 6 bases and J lost 8; bases outside the gene matches: 14. The CDR3 spans 15 residues. For the CDR3, the DNA is TGCGCCAGCAGGGGGGGGCAGGGGGCGTCCTTGGGCTACACCTTC. Protein product: CASRGGQGASLGYTF.

The J gene is TRBJ1-3, the V gene TRBV5-6, with D perhaps TRBD1 (6 bases). Germline V gene sequence: CDR1 SGHDT, CDR2 YYEEEE. The CDR3 covers 14 residues. V lost 1 base and J 4 bases, leaving 9 bases between the germline ends. This CDR3 reads CASSLPQGGNTIYF. CDR3 DNA sequence: TGTGCCAGCAGCTTGCCGCAGGGGGGAAACACCATATATTTT.

The rearrangement joins TRBV5-1 to TRBJ1-4, with D perhaps TRBD1 (6 bases). The germline V and J ends were trimmed by 1 base and 0 bases, with 10 bases remaining between them. CDR3 size: 16 residues. Germline CDR1 and CDR2: SGHRS and YFSETQ. CDR3 sequence: CASSLQGGATNEKLFF. The DNA of the CDR3 is TGCGCCAGCAGCTTGCAAGGGGGGGCAACTAATGAAAAACTGTTTTTT.

The chain is built from TRBV5-4 and TRBJ1-1; TRBD1 is a possible D gene (5 bases). V lost 0 bases and J lost 1, with 10 bases in between. Germline V lookup: CDR1 SGHNT, CDR2 YYREEE (reference sequence). The CDR3 spans 15 residues. The CDR3 loop reads CASSLGGTTNTEAFF. The DNA for the CDR3 is TGTGCCAGCAGCTTGGGAGGGACTACGAACACTGAAGCTTTCTTT.

The chain combines TRBV5-5 with TRBJ2-1, with D uncertain. Germline values: CDR1 SGHKS, CDR2 YYEKEE (reference sequence). CDR3 length: 12 amino acids. V was pared by 0 bases and J by 7 bases, with 5 bases between. The DNA for the CDR3 is TGTGCCAGCAGCTTGGATCTAAATGAGCAGTTCTTC. It codes for CASSLDLNEQFF.

This chain links TRBV4-3 with TRBJ2-3, with D perhaps TRBD1 (5 bases). V dropped 1 base and J dropped 14 bases, with 16 bases sitting between them. CDR1 LGHNA and CDR2 YSLEER come from the germline V gene. This CDR3 contains 13 residues. CDR3 sequence reads: CASSQGLDKESYF. CDR3 DNA sequence: TGCGCCAGCAGCCAAGGGTTGGACAAGGAATCGTATTTT.

The chain links TRBV12-5 to TRBJ1-2; D is unclear. The CDR3 contains 12 residues. Germline CDR1 is LGHNT and CDR2 is FRNRAP. Trimming pared 4 bases from V and 0 bases from J, leaving 3 bases between. CDR3 in amino acids: CASGWPNYGYTF. CDR3 DNA sequence: TGTGCTAGTGGTTGGCCTAACTATGGCTACACCTTC.

The chain joins TRBV7-2 to TRBJ1-1, with D unclear. CDR1 and CDR2 (germline): SGHTA, FQGNSA. The CDR3 has 11 amino acids. V lost 5 bases, J lost 11 bases, and 12 bases lay in between. The CDR3 nucleotides read TGTGCCAGCAGCCTCAGCAGAGGGGCTTTCTTT. Its translation is CASSLSRGAFF.

CDR3 sequence (DNA): TGTGCCAGCAGCGTCCAGTCAGGGGGCGCGGTGGGTGGCTACACCTTC. This gives the protein CASSVQSGGAVGGYTF. This rearrangement joins TRBV9 to TRBJ1-2; 8 positions agree with TRBD1. The CDR3 runs 16 residues. Germline CDR1 SGDLS, CDR2 YYNGEE. V was pared by 2 bases and J by 7 bases, with 13 bases of the junction left unmatched. Filled out from reference TRBV9 and TRBJ1-2, the complete variable domain reads DSGVTQTPKHLITATGQRVTLRCSPRSGDLSVYWYQQSLDQGLQFLIQYYNGEERAKGNILERFSAQQFPDLHSELNLSSLELGDSALYFCASSVQSGGAVGGYTFGSGTRLTVV.

The V call is TRBV19, the J call TRBJ1-1, with D unclear. CDR1 is LNHDA and CDR2 is SQIVND in the germline V gene (reference sequence). The CDR3 has 15 amino acids. V lost 3 bases, J lost 7 bases, and 18 bases lay in between. CDR3 in amino acids: CASSIILRARREAFF. The CDR3 region has the DNA TGTGCCAGTAGTATCATCCTGAGGGCCCGCCGTGAAGCTTTCTTT.

The chain has TRBV9 and TRBJ2-1; perhaps TRBD2 as D (6 bases). CDR3 length equals 16 residues. Between the trimmed V and J ends, which lost 3 bases and 2 bases, there was a span of 15 bases. The germline V gene has CDR1 SGDLS and CDR2 YYNGEE. CDR3 sequence (DNA): TGTGCCAGCAGCGGGCCGGGAGCAAATACCTACAATGAGCAGTTCTTC. It encodes CASSGPGANTYNEQFF.

The rearrangement joins TRBV2 to TRBJ2-7; tentative D call: TRBD2 (5 bases). V gave up 4 bases and J gave up 1 base, with 8 bases separating them. Per the germline V gene, CDR1 is SNHLY and CDR2 is FYNNEI. There are 13 residues in the CDR3. The CDR3 DNA reads TGTGCCAGCAGTGTACCGGGGTCCTACGAGCAGTACGTC. It specifies CASSVPGSYEQYV.

J is TRBJ1-2 and V is TRBV29-1; 9 nucleotides match TRBD1. V shed 7 bases, J shed 7 bases, and the junction held 10 bases outside the gene matches. In germline, CDR1 is SQVTM, CDR2 ANQGSEA. The length of the CDR3 is 13 residues. The CDR3 region has the DNA TGCAGCGCCAAACAGGGGGCAAACGGTGGCTACACCTTC. It specifies CSAKQGANGGYTF.